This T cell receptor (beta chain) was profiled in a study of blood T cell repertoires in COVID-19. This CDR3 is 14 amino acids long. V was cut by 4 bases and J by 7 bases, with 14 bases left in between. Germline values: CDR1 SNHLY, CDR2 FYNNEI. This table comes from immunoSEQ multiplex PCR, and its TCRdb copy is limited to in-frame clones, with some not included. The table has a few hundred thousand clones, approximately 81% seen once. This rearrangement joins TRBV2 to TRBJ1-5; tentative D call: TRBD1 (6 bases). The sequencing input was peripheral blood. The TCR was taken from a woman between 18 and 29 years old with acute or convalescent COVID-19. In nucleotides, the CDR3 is TGTGCCAGCAGTGGTAGTTTGGGGGCCCAGCCCCAGCATTTT. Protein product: CASSGSLGAQPQHF. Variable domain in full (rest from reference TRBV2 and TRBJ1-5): EPEVTQTPSHQVTQMGQEVILRCVPISNHLYFYWYRQILGQKVEFLVSFYNNEISEKSEIFDDQFSVERPDGSNFTLKIRSTKLEDSAMYFCASSGSLGAQPQHFGDGTRLSIL.